The 28 T cell receptor beta chains presented below share a single source sample, sequenced in a study of cytomegalovirus exposure and HLA in healthy donors (dated by TCRdb to between 2016 and 2019). The protocol used for the library was the immunoSEQ multiplex PCR assay. Here the immuneACCESS table is served through TCRdb, limited to in-frame sequences with V and J called. Missing clones are a known gap in these copies; in checked studies unresolved V genes cover under half, and the rest lacks a known reason. The sample table records fewer than 400,000 clones; around 90% of these occur just once. The ten largest clones take up around 0.96% of the sample. Sequenced input: PBMCs. Every receptor here comes from a man between 25 and 39 years old in good health and CMV-seronegative.

J is TRBJ2-3 and V is TRBV10-2, with 9 nucleotides matching TRBD2. Unmatched junction bases numbered 7, after V lost 1 base and J lost 5 bases. CDR3 length equals 16 residues. Germline assignment: CDR1 WSHSY and CDR2 SAAADI. The CDR3 sequence: CASSEWRAGGQDTQYF. CDR3 nucleotide sequence: TGCGCCAGCAGTGAGTGGAGGGCGGGGGGGCAAGATACGCAGTATTTT.

The chain is built from TRBV5-1 and TRBJ2-7, with D perhaps TRBD1 (6 bases). V was cut by 0 bases and J by 3 bases, with 13 bases left in between. CDR3 size: 15 residues. Germline-derived CDR1 and CDR2 are SGHRS and YFSETQ. Written as DNA, the CDR3 is TGCGCCAGCAGCTTGGAGGTAGGGGGTCTCTACGAGCAGTACTTC. Its translation: CASSLEVGGLYEQYF.

This clone showed up just a few times. This sequence joins TRBV9 and TRBJ1-2, with TRBD1 as a possible D gene (5 bases). V lost 3 bases to trimming and J lost 7 bases, with 16 bases between them. CDR1 and CDR2 (germline): SGDLS, YYNGEE. This CDR3 contains 14 residues. For the CDR3, the DNA is TGTGCCAGCAGCGCCCGGGAGAGGGGCGGTGGCTACACCTTC. Translating it yields CASSARERGGGYTF.

The V gene is TRBV7-9, the J gene TRBJ2-5; 7 bases are shared with TRBD1. Germline-derived CDR1 and CDR2 are SEHNR and FQNEAQ (reference sequence). The V gene end was trimmed by 1 base and the J gene end by 5 bases; junction bases not matched to a gene: 10. This CDR3 has 16 amino acids. CDR3 residues: CASSLEGAIFPETQYF. CDR3 sequence (DNA): TGTGCCAGCAGCTTAGAGGGGGCGATATTCCCCGAGACCCAGTACTTC.

The chain combines TRBV29-1 with TRBJ2-1, with 9 positions matching TRBD1. The V segment lost 8 bases and the J segment 3 bases; nucleotides outside the gene matches: 5. CDR1 is SQVTM, CDR2 ANQGSEA, per germline. The CDR3 length is 13 residues. CDR3 bases: TGCAGCACCCTGGGACAGGGCTACAATGAGCAGTTCTTC. Translated, it gives CSTLGQGYNEQFF.

The chain is built from TRBV2 and TRBJ2-5; 11 bases map to TRBD2. Trimming cost V 4 bases and J 8 bases; bases outside gene matches: 12. The V gene's germline CDR1 is SNHLY and CDR2 FYNNEI. The CDR3 is 16 residues long. The CDR3 DNA is TGTGCCAGCAGTGCTTCGGTAACTAGCGGGGGCCAAACCCAGTACTTC. The encoded protein is CASSASVTSGGQTQYF.

This clone is a singleton in its sample. The rearrangement joins TRBV7-6 to TRBJ1-4, with TRBD1 identical over 9 bases. CDR3 length: 19 amino acids. Germline values: CDR1 SGHVS, CDR2 FNYEAQ. V lost 1 base to trimming and J lost 4 bases; unmatched junction nucleotides: 13. Written as DNA, the CDR3 is TGTGCCAGCAGCTTAGGGTTCCGCCGGGACAGGGACCTTAATGAAAAACTGTTTTTT. This gives the protein CASSLGFRRDRDLNEKLFF.

The table lists this clone with many counts. The chain couples TRBV4-1 to TRBJ2-7; D gene ambiguous. In germline, CDR1 is MGHRA, CDR2 YSYEKL. This CDR3 is 15 amino acids long. V was clipped by 3 bases and J by 0 bases, with 12 bases between them. In DNA, the CDR3 is TGCGCCAGCAGCCATTTCAGCGCAAGCTCCTACGAGCAGTACTTC. Protein product: CASSHFSASSYEQYF.

The rearrangement joins TRBV5-1 to TRBJ1-2; 8 bases agree with TRBD1. After removal of 4 bases from V and 6 bases from J, the junction contained 8 bases not matched to a gene. CDR1 SGHRS and CDR2 YFSETQ come from the germline V gene. The CDR3 is 14 amino acids. The CDR3 spells CASSPTGTGHGYTF. The CDR3 bases are TGCGCCAGCAGCCCGACCGGGACAGGTCATGGCTACACCTTC.

This clone was seen just once. The chain combines TRBV19 with TRBJ2-7; 11 nucleotides align to TRBD1. This CDR3 comprises 14 residues. V was pared by 5 bases and J by 5 bases, with 5 bases of the junction left unmatched. From germline, CDR1 is LNHDA and CDR2 SQIVND (reference sequence). Here the CDR3 DNA reads TGTGCCAGTAGTTTCGGACAGGGGGCCAACGAGCAGTACTTC. Its protein product is CASSFGQGANEQYF.

The V call is TRBV27, the J call TRBJ2-5; a weak D match, TRBD2 (5 bases). V was clipped by 5 bases and J by 4 bases, with 23 bases between them. Germline CDR1 MNHEY, CDR2 SMNVEV (reference sequence). The CDR3 length is 17 residues. CDR3 protein: CASSELALVHLGETQYF. Written as DNA, the CDR3 is TGTGCCAGCAGTGAGCTAGCTTTGGTCCACCTAGGAGAGACCCAGTACTTC.

The V and J genes are TRBV27 and TRBJ1-5, with 7 bases lining up with TRBD1. The length of the CDR3 is 16 residues. With 2 bases clipped from V and 1 base from J, the junction kept 5 bases outside the gene matches. Per germline, CDR1 MNHEY and CDR2 SMNVEV (reference sequence). The CDR3 nucleotides are TGTGCCAGCAGTTTACAGTCCAGGGGGAGCAATCAGCCCCAGCATTTT. Its protein product is CASSLQSRGSNQPQHF.

The gene calls are TRBV4-2 and TRBJ2-3; 12 bases line up with TRBD2. The CDR3 totals 16 residues. Germline trimming cut 4 bases from V and 2 bases from J; bases unmatched to any gene: 4. Germline V gene lookup returns CDR1 LGHNA and CDR2 YNFKEQ. Here the CDR3 reads CASSLGLAGNTDTQYF. CDR3 coding DNA: TGTGCCAGCAGCCTCGGACTAGCGGGGAACACAGATACGCAGTATTTT.

The chain has TRBV6-5 and TRBJ2-3, with 9 bases that match TRBD1. CDR1 and CDR2 from the germline V gene are MNHEY and SVGAGI. CDR3 length: 15 residues. The J segment lost 0 bases and the V segment lost 9 bases, leaving 7 bases of the junction unmatched. The CDR3 reads CASKRDRVSTDTQYF. The CDR3, as DNA: TGTGCCAGTAAGAGGGACAGGGTGAGCACAGATACGCAGTATTTT.

The chain joins TRBV4-1 to TRBJ2-7; 9 bases align to TRBD1. The junction had 9 bases not matched to a gene; V was cut back by 2 bases and J by 7 bases. CDR3 length: 15 residues. The germline gives CDR1 MGHRA, CDR2 YSYEKL. The CDR3: CASSQPGTGRREQYF. CDR3 coding DNA: TGCGCCAGCAGCCAACCAGGGACAGGGAGGAGAGAGCAGTACTTC.

The chain is built from TRBV5-5 and TRBJ2-2; 9 bases fit TRBD1. Germline-derived CDR1 and CDR2 are SGHKS and YYEKEE (reference sequence). The J segment lost 5 bases and the V segment lost 3 bases, leaving 5 bases of the junction unmatched. The CDR3 is 15 amino acids. DNA for the CDR3: TGTGCCAGCAGCTCGCGGACAGGGGCAACCGGGGAGCTGTTTTTT. It encodes CASSSRTGATGELFF.

This rearrangement joins TRBV19 to TRBJ2-1; the match to TRBD1 covers 8 bases. In germline, CDR1 is LNHDA, CDR2 SQIVND (reference sequence). This CDR3 comprises 16 residues. V was pared by 6 bases and J by 8 bases, with 15 bases of the junction left unmatched. Here the CDR3 reads CASRTITGTGIHEQFF. The CDR3, as DNA: TGTGCCAGTAGGACGATAACCGGGACAGGTATACATGAGCAGTTCTTC.

The chain couples TRBV4-1 to TRBJ2-7, with D unclear. The CDR3 extends over 13 amino acids. Germline V gene lookup returns CDR1 MGHRA and CDR2 YSYEKL. V dropped 4 bases and J dropped 0 bases, with 7 bases sitting between them. CDR3 DNA: TGCGCCAGCAGCCCACCGGGCTCCTACGAGCAGTACTTC. It codes for CASSPPGSYEQYF.

V gene TRBV27 combines with J gene TRBJ1-6; TRBD1 aligns across 11 bases. The CDR3 contains 19 residues. Per germline, CDR1 MNHEY and CDR2 SMNVEV (reference sequence). With V trimmed by 7 bases and J by 0 bases, 11 bases remained unmatched. The CDR3 sequence: CASTQPRTGGVSYNSPLHF. In nucleotides, the CDR3 is TGTGCCAGCACCCAACCAAGGACAGGGGGCGTCTCCTATAATTCACCCCTCCACTTT.

There are a few counts of this clone. The rearrangement uses TRBV27 and TRBJ1-2, with a weak D call TRBD1 (5 bases). There are 13 residues in the CDR3. The germline V gene encodes CDR1 MNHEY and CDR2 SMNVEV (reference sequence). The ends were cut back, 3 bases at V and 4 bases at J, with 9 bases in the middle. CDR3 region: CASSFGRGYGYTF. CDR3 sequence (DNA): TGTGCCAGCAGTTTCGGGAGGGGCTATGGCTACACCTTC.

CDR3 protein: CASSQLIQGNSPLHF. The CDR3 nucleotides read TGCGCCAGCAGCCAATTAATACAGGGAAATTCACCCCTCCACTTT. The chain couples TRBV4-3 to TRBJ1-6; TRBD1 might be the D (6 bases). This CDR3 comprises 15 residues. V was clipped by 2 bases and J by 7 bases, with 12 bases between them. The germline gives CDR1 LGHNA, CDR2 YSLEER.

The chain couples TRBV5-6 to TRBJ2-7; D is possibly TRBD2 (6 bases). The CDR3 consists of 15 residues. V was shortened by 4 bases and J by 0 bases, with 14 bases between the two germline ends. The V gene's germline CDR1 is SGHDT and CDR2 YYEEEE. For the CDR3, the DNA is TGTGCCAGCAGCCACCGCGGGACCCACTCCTACGAGCAGTACTTC. Residues: CASSHRGTHSYEQYF.

In this sample, this clone turned up once. The V call is TRBV6-1, the J call TRBJ1-5; TRBD1 matches 8 bases. V lost 3 bases to trimming and J lost 7 bases; unmatched junction nucleotides: 11. This CDR3 contains 16 residues. CDR1 and CDR2 from the germline V gene are MNHNS and SASEGT. The CDR3 here is CASSDIRTGLLQPQHF. CDR3 coding DNA: TGTGCCAGCAGTGATATCAGGACAGGGCTTTTGCAGCCCCAGCATTTT.

This clone appeared a single time. The V gene is TRBV7-9, the J gene TRBJ2-3; a possible D gene is TRBD2 (7 bases). Between the trimmed V and J ends, which lost 5 bases and 3 bases, there was a span of 21 bases. The CDR3 has 17 residues. From germline, CDR1 is SEHNR and CDR2 FQNEAQ (reference sequence). CDR3 loop: CASSKGGDALLTDTQYF. The CDR3 bases are TGTGCCAGCAGCAAGGGGGGGGACGCCTTACTTACAGATACGCAGTATTTT.

V is TRBV15 and J is TRBJ1-5, with D unclear. This CDR3 is built from 13 residues. Germline CDR1 is LNHNV and CDR2 is YYDKDF (reference sequence). V lost 1 base and J lost 6, with 7 bases in between. The CDR3 coding sequence is TGTGCCACCAGCAGAGGACATGGTCAGCCCCAGCATTTT. Residues: CATSRGHGQPQHF.

V gene TRBV4-3 combines with J gene TRBJ1-4, with 8 bases identical to TRBD1. The CDR3 consists of 18 residues. Germline V gene sequence: CDR1 LGHNA, CDR2 YSLEER. After removal of 0 bases from V and 7 bases from J, the junction contained 13 bases not matched to a gene. The CDR3 spells CASSQDTPGTGWGEKLFF. Here the CDR3 DNA reads TGCGCCAGCAGCCAAGATACGCCGGGGACAGGTTGGGGTGAAAAACTGTTTTTT.

Details on this clone: Other DNA sequences in this sample translate to the same CDR3. The chain has TRBV5-6 and TRBJ1-2, with 8 positions matching TRBD1. Germline V gives CDR1 SGHDT, CDR2 YYEEEE. This CDR3 is 14 amino acids long. J lost 2 bases, V lost 0 bases, and 0 bases had no gene match. The CDR3: CASSLGQGNYGYTF. The CDR3 coding sequence is TGTGCCAGCAGCTTGGGACAGGGGAACTATGGCTACACCTTC.

V is TRBV7-9 and J is TRBJ2-7; D call uncertain. Trimming shortened V by 6 bases and J by 4 bases, and 7 bases separated the two germline ends. The CDR3 runs to 11 residues. Germline V gives CDR1 SEHNR, CDR2 FQNEAQ (reference sequence). CDR3: CASSSLYEQYF. The CDR3 coding sequence is TGTGCCAGCAGTTCCCTATACGAGCAGTACTTC.